The entry that follows covers one TCR beta chain sequence. The antigen is unknown. The data stem from a study of neoadjuvant anti-PD-1 for oral cavity cancer. Study conclusions and caveats: Higher pretreatment Treg/Th17 ratios tracked higher pretreatment blood clonality.

These oral cavity squamous cell carcinomas were HPV-negative and locally advanced. V lost 0 bases, J lost 4 bases, and 6 bases stayed unmatched. Germline V gives CDR1 SGHRS, CDR2 YFSETQ. The CDR3 contains 18 residues. Blood libraries mostly used around 510 ng genomic DNA, six replicates each. Libraries were prepared by immunoSEQ multiplex PCR; TCRdb keeps only in-frame clonotypes and omits some of them. Among about 14,000 clones listed, around two thirds were seen once. The sequencing used PBMCs, collected before nivolumab (anti-PD-1) treatment. This TCR was sampled from a person between 40 and 79 years old with oral cavity squamous cell carcinoma. The chain has TRBV5-1 and TRBJ2-5, with 16 bases identical to TRBD2. The CDR3 nucleotides are TGCGCCAGCAGCTTGGCTCCGGGACTAGCGGGAGGGGGAGAGACCCAGTACTTC. Its translation is CASSLAPGLAGGGETQYF.